This T cell receptor (beta chain) derives from a study of blood T cell repertoires in COVID-19. Study overall: Specimens from acute and convalescent COVID-19 originated in the United States, Italy and Spain. PBMCs, B-cell-depleted T cells, or T cells provided the cDNA or gDNA that made up the material.

Authors' methods: Using reference gene primer amplification, nucleated cell counts were estimated. Method: immunoSEQ multiplex PCR; TCRdb's copy keeps in-frame clones and lacks some. For V, J and clone size, that table is used; D and trimming come from the DNA. The sample has around 100,000 clones; 88% are singletons. J was trimmed by 4 bases and V by 8 bases; bases with no gene match: 2. The germline V gene encodes CDR1 SGHTA and CDR2 FQGTGA. The CDR3 sequence is 13 residues long. The chain recombines TRBV7-3 with TRBJ1-6; 7 nucleotides align to TRBD1. Sequencing used peripheral blood. The clonotype was recovered from a human donor in a cohort sampled during active COVID-19. The CDR3 DNA is TGTGCCAGCGCGGGACAGTATAATTCACCCCTCCACTTT. It codes for CASAGQYNSPLHF.